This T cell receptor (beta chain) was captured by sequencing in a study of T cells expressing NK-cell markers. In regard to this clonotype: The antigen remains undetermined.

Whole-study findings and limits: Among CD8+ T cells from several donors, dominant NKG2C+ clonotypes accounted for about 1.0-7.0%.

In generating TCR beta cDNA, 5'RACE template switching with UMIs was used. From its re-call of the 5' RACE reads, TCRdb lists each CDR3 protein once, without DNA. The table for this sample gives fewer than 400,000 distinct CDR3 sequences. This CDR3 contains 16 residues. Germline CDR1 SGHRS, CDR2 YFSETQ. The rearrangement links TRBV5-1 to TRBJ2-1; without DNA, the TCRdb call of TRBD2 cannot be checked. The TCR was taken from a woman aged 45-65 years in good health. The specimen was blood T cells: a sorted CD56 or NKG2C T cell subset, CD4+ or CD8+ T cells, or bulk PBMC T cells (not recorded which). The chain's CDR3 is CASSLIGRDLYNEQFF.